The clone carrying this T cell receptor (beta chain) has a handful of counts. The antigen remains unidentified. Time point reported: sample taken at primary tumor resection. The study tagged each TCR cDNA molecule with a unique molecular identifier. TCRdb re-derived calls from the 5' RACE reads in MiXCR, one entry per CDR3 protein. The sample yields about 5,700 distinct CDR3 sequences, about 27% seen once. The sample comes from a study of spatial heterogeneity in lung cancer. The study, taken as a whole, reports: Counts that tracked tumor mutation counts were those of expanded intratumoral alpha and beta TCRs.

The sample was lung tumor tissue, taken at surgery. This receptor was taken from a male donor with early-stage non-small cell lung cancer.

CDR3 sequence reads: CASSKVRKREGYNEQFF. The CDR3, as DNA: TGTGCCAGCAGCAAAGTGCGGAAGCGGGAGGGATACAATGAGCAGTTCTTC. The gene calls are TRBV21-1 and TRBJ2-1; the tabulated D call, TRBD2, remains unverified against the DNA. TRBV21-1 is labeled a pseudogene. CDR3 length equals 17 residues.